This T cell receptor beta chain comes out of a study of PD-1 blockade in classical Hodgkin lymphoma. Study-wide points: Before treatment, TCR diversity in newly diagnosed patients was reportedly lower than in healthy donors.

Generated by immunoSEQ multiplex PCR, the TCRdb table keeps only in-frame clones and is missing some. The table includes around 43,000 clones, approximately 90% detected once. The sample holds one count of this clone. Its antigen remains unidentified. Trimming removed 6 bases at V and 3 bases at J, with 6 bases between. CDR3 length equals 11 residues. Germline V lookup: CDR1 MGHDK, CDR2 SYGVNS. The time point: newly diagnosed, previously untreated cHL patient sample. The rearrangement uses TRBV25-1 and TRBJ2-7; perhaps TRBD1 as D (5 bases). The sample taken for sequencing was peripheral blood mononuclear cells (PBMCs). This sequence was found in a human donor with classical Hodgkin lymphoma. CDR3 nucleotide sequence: TGTGCCAGCAGGGACATCTACGAGCAGTACTTC. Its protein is CASRDIYEQYF.